There are many counts of the clone carrying this T cell receptor (beta chain). Antigen unknown. TCR beta CDR3 amplification used RNA transcripts. Second-round multiplex PCR came after first-round RT-PCR with HTBI primers. Each CDR3 protein gets one entry after TCRdb re-called the multiplex PCR reads with MiXCR. The sample includes about 400,000 distinct CDR3 sequences, around 18% of them seen just once. This CDR3 has 14 residues. CDR1 is LGHDT, CDR2 YNNKEL, per germline (reference sequence). Trimming took off 4 bases at V and 3 bases at J, with 10 bases between the two ends. The sample originates from a study of Graves' ophthalmopathy and Graves' hyperthyroidism. Study-level findings and limits: Ophthalmopathy was separated from stable hyperthyroidism by a 13-signature model with over 85% sensitivity and over 70% specificity. Among thyroid clonotypes expanded above 0.001 frequency, most also appeared in blood.

The sequence was obtained from a woman between 18 and 29 years old with Graves' ophthalmopathy. The specimen sequenced was peripheral blood. This rearrangement joins TRBV3-1 to TRBJ1-3; the D gene is possibly TRBD1 (5 bases). CDR3 protein: CASSPGAYGNTIYF. In DNA form, the CDR3 reads TGTGCCAGCAGCCCTGGGGCGTATGGAAACACCATATATTTT.